This paragraph reports one T cell receptor beta chain. Its antigen is still unknown. The sample holds no much larger clone one base away, and base qualities are not on file. The meaning of the sample's time point label: after dendritic cell vaccination, including at tumor progression/relapse. Selection of patients required sufficient residual fresh-frozen tumor tissue and over two years of available survival data. Although molecular status otherwise differed among the glioblastoma patients, no patient had an isocitrate dehydrogenase mutation. PBMC were collected before vaccination, two weeks after the third vaccination, and at tumor progression when it occurred. Genomic DNA was extracted with the Qiagen DNeasy Blood extraction Kit. These data come from a study of glioma-infiltrating T cells after dendritic cell vaccination (TCRdb year 2016). With regard to the full study: The cohort included some 15 glioblastoma patients drawn from Phase I and II dendritic cell vaccination trials, of whom 9 were newly diagnosed and 6 had recurrent disease. TCR sequencing metrics, including TIL content and tumor-blood repertoire overlap, were correlated with survival after dendritic cell vaccination. The vaccine consisted of monocyte-derived dendritic cells cultured approximately seven days with IL-4 and GM-CSF, then pulsed overnight with autologous tumor lysate. Deep sequencing of TCR beta CDR3 regions was used to quantify tumor-infiltrating lymphocyte content and compare tumor and blood repertoires in dendritic cell-vaccinated glioblastoma patients. Patients received autologous tumor lysate-pulsed dendritic cell vaccination between 2003 and 2012. Three intradermal dendritic cell vaccine injections were administered to patients at biweekly intervals in the arm below the axilla. Results the study describes overall, beyond this receptor: The response model built on TCR overlap across three groups was characterized as speculative, with prospective validation still needed. TCR clonality showed no direct relationship with survival, which suggests that a diverse polyclonal response may be important. The cohort was small and heterogeneous, only a few patients had full blood and tumor sets, and even fewer had initial-recurrent tumor pairs. Longer time to progression and overall survival after dendritic cell vaccination were predicted by higher estimated pretreatment TIL content.

The immunoSEQ assay amplified TCRB CDR3 regions from about 2 micrograms of genomic DNA, or from all available DNA when less than that amount was available. The multiplex PCR employed 60 forward primers targeting TCR V beta segments and 13 reverse primers targeting J beta segments. Synthetic control templates were spiked into each sample at limiting dilution to estimate reads per starting template. Reads of 87 bp were generated by sequencing on the Illumina HiSeq System. The source study handled its data this way. To remove PCR and sequencing errors, closely related sequences were merged with a nearest neighbor algorithm. TCR overlap was measured as the percentage of unique tumor TCR beta sequences also present in the same patient's peripheral blood. In TCRdb, the immuneACCESS table is reduced to in-frame sequences with V and J assigned. These tables do not hold every clone; where another copy was compared, an unresolved V gene accounts for under half, and the others remain unexplained. D and trimming come from the DNA, and the V and J calls and clone size come from that table. Across this sample there are 70,000 to 95,000 clones, with around 87% seen only once. The ten largest clones represent approximately 2.4% of the sample.

The sequenced sample was blood, obtained after dendritic cell vaccination. This sequence was found in a human donor with glioblastoma.

The CDR3 region reads CACLRGSIPYEQYF. In nucleotides, the sequence is TGTGCCTGCTTGCGCGGGAGCATACCCTACGAGCAGTACTTC. The chain links TRBV7-2 with TRBJ2-7; the junction holds 7 bases that match TRBD2. V loses 11 bases at its end and J loses 2 bases; junction bases beyond the gene matches: 12. The CDR3 covers 14 residues, taking in both the cysteine and the phenylalanine. The retained sequence is limited to the CDR3, 42 bases, with the frame set at the first base. Per the germline V gene, SGHTA is the CDR1 and FQGNSA is the CDR2.